The clone carrying this TCR beta chain has just a few counts. Its antigen is not identified. The record originates from a study of cytomegalovirus exposure and HLA in healthy donors. Study-wide findings and caveats: The study listed some 160 cytomegalovirus-associated TCR beta chains.

Germline CDR1 reads SGDLS; CDR2 reads YYNGEE. V was cut by 0 bases and J by 4 bases, with 10 bases left in between. The CDR3 spans 14 residues. Primers included in the PCR were 60 Vbeta and 13 Jbeta primers. In the original processing: Counted up in a later analysis, unique TCR beta chains came to about 80 million, with around 11 million shared. TCRdb's table, derived via immunoSEQ multiplex PCR, lists solely in-frame clones and lacks some. Clone size and the V and J calls come from that table; the DNA yielded D and trimming. The sample lists some 150,000 clones, less than 80% occurring once. The V call is TRBV9, the J call TRBJ1-1; the D is unclear. Sequencing was done on a sample of PBMCs. The origin of this receptor is a man aged 35 to 55 in good health and CMV-seronegative. CDR3 bases: TGTGCCAGCAGCGTAGGGGCGCAGGTCACTGAAGCTTTCTTT. It specifies CASSVGAQVTEAFF.